This is a list of T cell receptor beta chains from one sample in a study of blood T cell repertoires in COVID-19. The repertoire was sequenced with immunoSEQ multiplex PCR; TCRdb's copy has only in-frame clones and lacks some. The sample lists 28,000 or so clones, roughly 88% occurring once. The sequenced sample was peripheral blood. The receptors originated from a woman aged 80 or over with COVID-19, enrolled during active disease. CDR3s include the opening cysteine and the closing phenylalanine or tryptophan. A D gene is named only where the DNA matches it firmly. The size of a clone is reported for some rows only, either as once, few or many, or as a class for expanded clones.

d_gene	v_gene	j_gene	abundance	CDR3nt	CDR3aa
TRBD1	TRBV14	TRBJ2-1	-	TGTGCCAGCAGTCCTATCGACAGGGACAATGAGCAGTTCTTC	CASSPIDRDNEQFF
-	TRBV19	TRBJ2-1	-	TGTGCCAGTACCCGGGGGAGCTCCTACAATGAGCAGTTCTTC	CASTRGSSYNEQFF
-	TRBV21-1	TRBJ2-1	once	TGTGCCAGCAGCAAAGAGGCGGGGGAGCCCTCGCATGAGCAGTTCTTC	CASSKEAGEPSHEQFF
TRBD2	TRBV6-6	TRBJ2-7	-	TGTGCCAGCAGCCGACCCCGGACTAGCGGGGGGGCTAACGAGCAGTACTTC	CASSRPRTSGGANEQYF
-	TRBV5-1	TRBJ1-3	-	TGCGCCAGCAGGGACGGGGGGCAACTCGGAAACTCCATATATTTT	CASRDGGQLGNSIYF
-	TRBV5-4	TRBJ1-4	few	TGTGCCAGCAGCTTGGAAGGAACGGAGAATGAAAAACTGTTTTTT	CASSLEGTENEKLFF
-	TRBV7-2	TRBJ2-7	-	TGTGCCAGCAGCAGAACATCAGGATACGAGCAGTACTTC	CASSRTSGYEQYF
-	TRBV7-9	TRBJ2-7	-	TGTGCCAGCAGCTCCCGGGACATCGCCTACGAGCAGTACTTC	CASSSRDIAYEQYF
-	TRBV9	TRBJ2-3	-	TGTGCCAGCACGGGTCTTCAGGATACGCAGTATTTT	CASTGLQDTQYF
-	TRBV18	TRBJ1-2	-	TGTGCCAGCTCACCACTCGCTACTAACTATGGCTACACCTTC	CASSPLATNYGYTF
TRBD2	TRBV4-2	TRBJ2-3	-	TGTGCCAGCAGCCAAGAGGTTGGGGCTAGCGGGGGGCATACGCAGTATTTT	CASSQEVGASGGHTQYF
-	TRBV6-6	TRBJ2-7	-	TGTGCCAGCAACCTACTGGGAGCGAGCTCCTACGAGCAGTACTTC	CASNLLGASSYEQYF
-	TRBV4-2	TRBJ1-5	few	TGTGCCAGCAGCCAAGGAGAAGGACAGTTCAATCAGCCCCAGCATTTT	CASSQGEGQFNQPQHF
-	TRBV6-1	TRBJ1-4	-	TGTGCCAGCAGTGAAGAAACCGGGACAAAGGATGAAAAACTGTTTTTT	CASSEETGTKDEKLFF
TRBD1	TRBV10-3	TRBJ1-5	-	TGTGCCATCTCGCAGGGGGGCAATCAGCCCCAGCATTTT	CAISQGGNQPQHF
TRBD2	TRBV29-1	TRBJ2-3	-	TGCAGCATATGGACTAGCACCAGCACAGATACGCAGTATTTT	CSIWTSTSTDTQYF
-	TRBV5-6	TRBJ2-2	few	TGTGCCAGCAGCCGCACCGGGGAGCTGTTTTTT	CASSRTGELFF
-	TRBV28	TRBJ2-7	once	TGTGCCAGCACCCCGGGGGGGGGACAGGGAGGTTCCAACGAGCAGTACTTC	CASTPGGGQGGSNEQYF
TRBD2	TRBV9	TRBJ2-1	few	TGTGCCAGCAGCCCCCAGGGACTACTCTCCTACAATGAGCAGTTCTTC	CASSPQGLLSYNEQFF
TRBD1	TRBV24-1	TRBJ1-5	few	TGTGCCACCAGTGGGGGACAGGGGGAGTCTCAGCCCCAGCATTTT	CATSGGQGESQPQHF
TRBD2	TRBV19	TRBJ2-5	-	TGTGCCAGTAGTATAGGGGGACTAGCGGACCAAGAGACCCAGTACTTC	CASSIGGLADQETQYF
TRBD2	TRBV4-1	TRBJ2-2	-	TGCGCCAGCAGCCAAGTCGGGAGGGGACTGGGCGGGGAGCTGTTTTTT	CASSQVGRGLGGELFF
-	TRBV27	TRBJ2-4	-	TGTGCCAGCAGCGACAGACCCAAAAACATTCAGTACTTC	CASSDRPKNIQYF
-	TRBV5-1	TRBJ1-2	many	TGCGCCAGCAGCTGGGACAAGTCCTATGGCTACACCTTC	CASSWDKSYGYTF
-	TRBV3-1/TRBV3-2	TRBJ1-6	-	TGTGCCAGCAGCCAAGCCACAGGGTCGAATTCACCCCTCCACTTT	CASSQATGSNSPLHF
TRBD1	TRBV10-2	TRBJ2-7	-	TGCGCCAGCAGTTCTCAAATCGGGACAGGGGCTTTTGGCGAGCAGTACTTC	CASSSQIGTGAFGEQYF
-	TRBV12-3/TRBV12-4	TRBJ2-2	few	TGTGCCAGCTTACGGTCTCACGCCGGGGAGCTGTTTTTT	CASLRSHAGELFF
-	TRBV6-1	TRBJ1-3	-	TGTGCCAGCAGTGAAGGACGGTCCCTAGGAGGAAACACCATATATTTT	CASSEGRSLGGNTIYF
-	TRBV19	TRBJ1-6	-	TGTGCCAGTACCCCTGCCGGGGGGGCTAATTCACCCCTCCACTTT	CASTPAGGANSPLHF
-	TRBV5-1	TRBJ1-2	few	TGCGCCAGCAGCTTGGAATGGGGGGACTATGGCTACACCTTC	CASSLEWGDYGYTF
TRBD1	TRBV7-3	TRBJ1-1	-	TGTGCCAGCAGCCTACAGACAGGGAGGACTGAAGCTTTCTTT	CASSLQTGRTEAFF
-	TRBV7-9	TRBJ1-6	-	TGTGCCAGCAGCTTAGGCAGGGCTGATAATTCACCCCTCCACTTT	CASSLGRADNSPLHF
TRBD1	TRBV19	TRBJ2-3	-	TGTGCCAGTAGGGGACAGAGAGCTAGCACAGATACGCAGTATTTT	CASRGQRASTDTQYF
TRBD1	TRBV2	TRBJ2-1	-	TGTGCCAGCAAGCGGACAGGGGGGAACAATGAGCAGTTCTTC	CASKRTGGNNEQFF
-	TRBV7-2	TRBJ1-6	-	TGTGCCAGCAGCTTCGGGTCCTATAATTCACCCCTCCACTTT	CASSFGSYNSPLHF
-	TRBV7-9	TRBJ1-4	-	TGTGCTTCCGGTAATGGGCAGTTCGGAGAAAAACTGTTTTTT	CASGNGQFGEKLFF
TRBD2	TRBV3-1/TRBV3-2	TRBJ2-1	-	TGTGCCAGCAGCCGTGGGACTAGCGGGGCCAACAATGAGCAGTTCTTC	CASSRGTSGANNEQFF
TRBD1	TRBV6-1	TRBJ1-6	-	TGTGCCAGCAGAGAATCCGGGACAGGGGGCTTGGTTGGTAATTCACCCCTCCACTTT	CASRESGTGGLVGNSPLHF
-	TRBV2	TRBJ1-5	-	TGTGCCAGCAGTGAAAATCTCGGGGGTAGCAATCAGCCCCAGCATTTT	CASSENLGGSNQPQHF
-	TRBV18	TRBJ1-1	-	TGTGCCAGCTCACCACAGAGGGCCGACACTGAAGCTTTCTTT	CASSPQRADTEAFF
TRBD2	TRBV27	TRBJ2-7	-	TGTGCCAGCAGTAACCCTCGGGAGGGGACCTACGAGCAGTACTTC	CASSNPREGTYEQYF
TRBD1	TRBV11-1	TRBJ2-7	-	TGTGCCAGCAGCGACCGGACAGGATCCGAGCAGTACTTC	CASSDRTGSEQYF
TRBD1	TRBV11-2	TRBJ2-3	-	TGTGCCAGCAGCCTACTGACAGGGCTAGATACGCAGTATTTT	CASSLLTGLDTQYF
-	TRBV2	TRBJ1-5	once	TGTGCCAGCAGTGAGTCGATCAGGTATCAGCATTTT	CASSESIRYQHF
TRBD1	TRBV13	TRBJ1-4	once	TGTGCCAGCAGCAAGGGACAGGGGAATGAAAAACTGTTTTTT	CASSKGQGNEKLFF